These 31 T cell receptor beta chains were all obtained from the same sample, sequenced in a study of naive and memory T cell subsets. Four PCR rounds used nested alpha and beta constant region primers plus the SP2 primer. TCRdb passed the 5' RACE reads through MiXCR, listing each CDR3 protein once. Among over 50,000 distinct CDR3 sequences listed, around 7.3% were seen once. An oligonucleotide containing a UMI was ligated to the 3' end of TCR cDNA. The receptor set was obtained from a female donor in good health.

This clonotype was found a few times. CDR3 in amino acids: CASSTTTGFQETQYF. The DNA of the CDR3 is TGTGCCAGCAGCACAACGACAGGTTTCCAAGAGACCCAGTACTTC. The J gene is TRBJ2-5, the V gene TRBV11-1; a possible D gene is TRBD1 (6 bases). Trimming removed 5 bases at V and 1 base at J, with 14 bases between. Germline CDR1 is SGHAT and CDR2 is FQDESV (reference sequence). The CDR3 is made up of 15 amino acids.

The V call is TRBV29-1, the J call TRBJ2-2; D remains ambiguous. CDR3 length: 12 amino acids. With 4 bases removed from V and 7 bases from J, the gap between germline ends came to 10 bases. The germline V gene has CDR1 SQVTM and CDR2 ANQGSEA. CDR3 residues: CSVALNVGELFF. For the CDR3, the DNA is TGCAGCGTTGCGCTCAATGTCGGGGAGCTGTTTTTT.

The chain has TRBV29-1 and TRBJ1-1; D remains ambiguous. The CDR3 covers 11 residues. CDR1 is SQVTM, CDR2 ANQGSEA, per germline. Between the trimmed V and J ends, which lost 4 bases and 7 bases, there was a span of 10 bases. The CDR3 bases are TGCAGCGTTGGAATTTGGAATGAAGCTTTCTTT. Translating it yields CSVGIWNEAFF.

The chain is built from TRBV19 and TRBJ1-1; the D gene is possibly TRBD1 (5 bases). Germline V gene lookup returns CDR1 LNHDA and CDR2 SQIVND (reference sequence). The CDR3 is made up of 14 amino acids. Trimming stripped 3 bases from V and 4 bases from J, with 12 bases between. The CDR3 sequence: CASSIIRAGTEAFF. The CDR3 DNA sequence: TGTGCCAGTAGTATTATCAGGGCGGGCACTGAAGCTTTCTTT.

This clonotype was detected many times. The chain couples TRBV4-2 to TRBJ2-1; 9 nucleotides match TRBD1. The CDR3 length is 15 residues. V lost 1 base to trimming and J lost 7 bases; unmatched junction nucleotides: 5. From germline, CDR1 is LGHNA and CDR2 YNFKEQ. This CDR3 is CASSQGGTGKNEQFF. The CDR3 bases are TGTGCCAGCAGCCAAGGGGGGACAGGGAAGAATGAGCAGTTCTTC.

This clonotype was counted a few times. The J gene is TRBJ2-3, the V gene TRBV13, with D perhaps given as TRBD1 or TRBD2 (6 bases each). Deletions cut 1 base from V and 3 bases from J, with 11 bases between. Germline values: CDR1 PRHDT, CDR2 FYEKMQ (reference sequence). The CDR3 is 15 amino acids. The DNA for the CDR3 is TGTGCCAGCAGCTTAGAAGGGGGACTTACAGATACGCAGTATTTT. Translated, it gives CASSLEGGLTDTQYF. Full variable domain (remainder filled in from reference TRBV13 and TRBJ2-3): AAGVIQSPRHLIKEKRETATLKCYPIPRHDTVYWYQQGPGQDPQFLISFYEKMQSDKGSIPDRFSAQQFSDYHSELNMSSLELGDSALYFCASSLEGGLTDTQYFGPGTRLTVL.

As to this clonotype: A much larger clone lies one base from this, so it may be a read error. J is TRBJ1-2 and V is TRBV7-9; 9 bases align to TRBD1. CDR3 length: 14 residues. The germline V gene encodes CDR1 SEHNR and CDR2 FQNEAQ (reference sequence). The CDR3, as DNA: TGTGCCAGCAGCCGGGGACAGGGTGCCTATGGCGACACCTTC. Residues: CASSRGQGAYGDTF.

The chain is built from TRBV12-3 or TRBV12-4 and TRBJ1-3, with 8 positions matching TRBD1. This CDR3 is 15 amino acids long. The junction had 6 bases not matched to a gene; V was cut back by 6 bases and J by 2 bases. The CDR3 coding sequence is TGTGCCAGCAGACTTTGGACAGGGACTGGAAACACCATATATTTT. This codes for CASRLWTGTGNTIYF.

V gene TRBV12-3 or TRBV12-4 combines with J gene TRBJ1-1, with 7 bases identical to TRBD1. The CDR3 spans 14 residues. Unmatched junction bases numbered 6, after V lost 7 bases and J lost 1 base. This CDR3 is CASNRGLENTEAFF. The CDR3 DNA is TGTGCCAGCAATAGGGGGCTGGAGAACACTGAAGCTTTCTTT.

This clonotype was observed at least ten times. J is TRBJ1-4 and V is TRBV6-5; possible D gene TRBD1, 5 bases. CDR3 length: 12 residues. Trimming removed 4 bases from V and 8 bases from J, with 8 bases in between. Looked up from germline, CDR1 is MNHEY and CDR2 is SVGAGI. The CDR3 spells CASSWDREKLFF. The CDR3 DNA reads TGTGCCAGCAGTTGGGACCGGGAAAAACTGTTTTTT.

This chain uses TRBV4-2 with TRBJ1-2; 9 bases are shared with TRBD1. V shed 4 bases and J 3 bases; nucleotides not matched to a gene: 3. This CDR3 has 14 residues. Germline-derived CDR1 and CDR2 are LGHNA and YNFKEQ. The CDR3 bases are TGTGCCAGCAGCCGGACAGGGGAGGACTATGGCTACACCTTC. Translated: CASSRTGEDYGYTF.

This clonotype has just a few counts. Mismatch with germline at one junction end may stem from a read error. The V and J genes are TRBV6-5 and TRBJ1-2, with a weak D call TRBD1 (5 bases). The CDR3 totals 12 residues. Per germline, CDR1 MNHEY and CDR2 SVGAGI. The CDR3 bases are TGTGCCAGCAGTTACGGGCAGGGAAGGATCATCTTC. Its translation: CASSYGQGRIIF.

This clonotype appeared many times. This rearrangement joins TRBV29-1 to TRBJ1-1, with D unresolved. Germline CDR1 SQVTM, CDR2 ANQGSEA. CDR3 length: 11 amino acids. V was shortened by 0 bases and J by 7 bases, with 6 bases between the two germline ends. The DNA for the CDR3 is TGCAGCGTTGAAGATCTAGTTGAAGCTTTCTTT. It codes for CSVEDLVEAFF.

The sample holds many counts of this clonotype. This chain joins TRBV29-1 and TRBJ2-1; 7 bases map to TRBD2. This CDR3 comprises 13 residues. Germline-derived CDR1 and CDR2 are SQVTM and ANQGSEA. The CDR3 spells CRGGEGSYNEQFF. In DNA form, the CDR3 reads TGCAGGGGGGGGGAGGGGTCCTACAATGAGCAGTTCTTC.

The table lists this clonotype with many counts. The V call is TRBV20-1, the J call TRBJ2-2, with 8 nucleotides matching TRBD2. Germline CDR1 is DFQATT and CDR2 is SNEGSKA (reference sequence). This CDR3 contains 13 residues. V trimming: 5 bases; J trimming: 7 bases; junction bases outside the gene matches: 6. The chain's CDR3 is CSAPGLGGGELFF. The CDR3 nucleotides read TGCAGTGCTCCGGGACTAGGGGGCGGGGAGCTGTTTTTT.

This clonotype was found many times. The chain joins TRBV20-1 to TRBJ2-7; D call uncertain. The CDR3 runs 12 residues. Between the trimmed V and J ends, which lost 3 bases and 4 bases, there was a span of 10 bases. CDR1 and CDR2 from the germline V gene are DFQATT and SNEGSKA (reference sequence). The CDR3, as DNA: TGCAGTGCTAGGGGTCCCCAGTACGAGCAGTACTTC. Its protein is CSARGPQYEQYF.

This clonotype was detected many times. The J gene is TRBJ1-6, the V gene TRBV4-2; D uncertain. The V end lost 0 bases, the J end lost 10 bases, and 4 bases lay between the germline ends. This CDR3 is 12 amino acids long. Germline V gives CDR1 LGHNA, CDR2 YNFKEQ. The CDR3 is CASSQDYSPLHF. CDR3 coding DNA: TGTGCCAGCAGCCAAGATTACTCACCCCTCCACTTT.

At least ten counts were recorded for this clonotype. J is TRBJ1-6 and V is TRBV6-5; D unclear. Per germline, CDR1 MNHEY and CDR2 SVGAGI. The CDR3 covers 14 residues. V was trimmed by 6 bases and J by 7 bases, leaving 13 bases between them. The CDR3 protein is CASSYTLGNSPLHF. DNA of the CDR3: TGTGCCAGCAGCTATACACTGGGGAATTCACCCCTCCACTTT.

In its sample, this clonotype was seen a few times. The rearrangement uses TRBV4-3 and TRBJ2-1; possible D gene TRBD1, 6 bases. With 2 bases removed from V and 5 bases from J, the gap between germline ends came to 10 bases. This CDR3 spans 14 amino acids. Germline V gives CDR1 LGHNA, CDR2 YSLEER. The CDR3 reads CASSQNGQNNEQFF. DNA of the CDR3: TGCGCCAGCAGCCAAAATGGACAGAACAATGAGCAGTTCTTC.

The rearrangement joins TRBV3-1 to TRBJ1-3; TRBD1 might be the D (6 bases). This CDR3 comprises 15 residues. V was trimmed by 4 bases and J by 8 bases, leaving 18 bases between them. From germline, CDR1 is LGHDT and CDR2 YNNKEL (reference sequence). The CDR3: CASSLDRKSWDTIYF. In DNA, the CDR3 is TGTGCCAGCAGCCTCGACAGGAAGAGTTGGGACACCATATATTTT.

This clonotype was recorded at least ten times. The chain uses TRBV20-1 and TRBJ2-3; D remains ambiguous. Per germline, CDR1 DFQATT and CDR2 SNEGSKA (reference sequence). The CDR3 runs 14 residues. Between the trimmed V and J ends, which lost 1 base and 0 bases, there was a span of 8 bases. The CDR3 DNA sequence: TGCAGTGCTAGAGTGTTCATAAGCACAGATACGCAGTATTTT. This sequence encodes CSARVFISTDTQYF.

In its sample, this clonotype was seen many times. In nucleotides, the CDR3 is TGTGCCAGCTCACCCGAGACAGGGATGAACACTGAAGCTTTCTTT. Protein: CASSPETGMNTEAFF. The V gene is TRBV18, the J gene TRBJ1-1, with 7 bases fitting TRBD1. Germline CDR1 reads KGHSH; CDR2 reads LQKENI. This CDR3 region has 15 residues. J gave up 0 bases and V 3 bases, and 4 bases lay outside the gene matches.

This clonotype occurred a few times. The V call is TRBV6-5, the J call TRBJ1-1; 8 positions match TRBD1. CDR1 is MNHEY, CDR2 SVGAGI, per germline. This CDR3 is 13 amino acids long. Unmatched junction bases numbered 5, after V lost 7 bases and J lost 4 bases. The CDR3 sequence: CASTRTGGTEAFF. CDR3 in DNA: TGTGCCAGCACTAGAACAGGGGGCACTGAAGCTTTCTTT.

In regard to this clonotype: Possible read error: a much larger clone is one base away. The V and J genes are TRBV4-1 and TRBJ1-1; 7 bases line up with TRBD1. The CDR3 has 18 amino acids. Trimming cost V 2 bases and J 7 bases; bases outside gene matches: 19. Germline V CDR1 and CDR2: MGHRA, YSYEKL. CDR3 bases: TGCGCCAGCAGCCAAAGAACAGGGGAGGGTACAGGTAGCGTTGAAGCTTTCTTT. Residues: CASSQRTGEGTGSVEAFF.

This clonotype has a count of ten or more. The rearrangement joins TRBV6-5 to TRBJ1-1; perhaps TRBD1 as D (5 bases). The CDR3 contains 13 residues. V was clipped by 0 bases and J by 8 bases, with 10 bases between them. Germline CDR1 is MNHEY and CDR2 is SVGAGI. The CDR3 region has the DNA TGTGCCAGCAGTTACTCCGGACGGGGGGAAGCTTTCTTT. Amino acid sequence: CASSYSGRGEAFF.

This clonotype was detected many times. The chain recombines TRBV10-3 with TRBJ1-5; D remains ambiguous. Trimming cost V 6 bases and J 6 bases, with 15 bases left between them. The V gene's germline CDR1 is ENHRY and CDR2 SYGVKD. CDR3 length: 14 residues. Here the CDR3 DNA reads TGTGCCATCAGCGCGGTGGGCCCAGGTCAGCCCCAGCATTTT. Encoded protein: CAISAVGPGQPQHF.

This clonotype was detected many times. The CDR3 DNA reads as TGCGCCAGCAGCCAGTACCAGGGGGCAGGTCAAGAGACCCAGTACTTC. It codes for CASSQYQGAGQETQYF. V and J are TRBV5-1 and TRBJ2-5; 8 nucleotides agree with TRBD1. The CDR3 is made up of 16 amino acids. Unmatched junction bases numbered 10, after V lost 4 bases and J lost 2 bases. The germline CDR1 and CDR2 sequences are SGHRS and YFSETQ.

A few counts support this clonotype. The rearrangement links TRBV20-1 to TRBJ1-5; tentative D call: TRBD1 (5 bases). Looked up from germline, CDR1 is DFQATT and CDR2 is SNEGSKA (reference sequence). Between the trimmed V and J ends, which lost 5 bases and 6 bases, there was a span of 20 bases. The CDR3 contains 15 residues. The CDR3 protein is CSAGPYQGGGQPQHF. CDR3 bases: TGCAGTGCTGGTCCCTACCAGGGTGGCGGTCAGCCCCAGCATTTT.

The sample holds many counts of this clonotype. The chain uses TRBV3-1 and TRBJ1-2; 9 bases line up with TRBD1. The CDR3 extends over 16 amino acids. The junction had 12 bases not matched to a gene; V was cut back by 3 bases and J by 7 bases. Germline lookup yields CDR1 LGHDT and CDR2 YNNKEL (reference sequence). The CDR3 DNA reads TGTGCCAGCAGCCACCTCTCGACAGGGGGATCTTCTGGCTACACCTTC. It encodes CASSHLSTGGSSGYTF.

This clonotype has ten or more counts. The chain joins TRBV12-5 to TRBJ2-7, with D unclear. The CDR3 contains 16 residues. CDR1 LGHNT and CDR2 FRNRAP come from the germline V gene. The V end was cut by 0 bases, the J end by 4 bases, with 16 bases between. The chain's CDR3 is CASGLVQLEIHYEQYF. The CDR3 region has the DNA TGTGCTAGTGGTTTGGTACAGTTAGAGATCCATTACGAGCAGTACTTC.

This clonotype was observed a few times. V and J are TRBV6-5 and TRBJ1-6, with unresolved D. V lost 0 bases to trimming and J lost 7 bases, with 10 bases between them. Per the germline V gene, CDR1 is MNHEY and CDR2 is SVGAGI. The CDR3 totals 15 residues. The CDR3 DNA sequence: TGTGCCAGCAGTTACTCGACACAGATAAATTCACCCCTCCACTTT. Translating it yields CASSYSTQINSPLHF.